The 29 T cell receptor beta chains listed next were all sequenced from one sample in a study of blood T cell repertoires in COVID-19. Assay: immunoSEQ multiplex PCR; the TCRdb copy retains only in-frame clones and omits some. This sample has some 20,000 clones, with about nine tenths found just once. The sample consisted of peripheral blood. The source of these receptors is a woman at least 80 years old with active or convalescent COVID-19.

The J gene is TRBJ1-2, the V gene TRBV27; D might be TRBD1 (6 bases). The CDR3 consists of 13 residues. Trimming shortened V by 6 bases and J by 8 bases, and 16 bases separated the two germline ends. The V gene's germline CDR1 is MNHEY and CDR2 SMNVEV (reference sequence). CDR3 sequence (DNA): TGTGCCAGCAGACTTACTGGGGGCGGCGGCTACACCTTC. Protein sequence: CASRLTGGGGYTF.

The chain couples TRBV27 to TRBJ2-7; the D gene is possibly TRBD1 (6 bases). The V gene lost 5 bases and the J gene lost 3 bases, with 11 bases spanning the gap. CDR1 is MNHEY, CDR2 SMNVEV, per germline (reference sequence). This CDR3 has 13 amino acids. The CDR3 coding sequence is TGTGCCAGCAGTCCCCGGGACATCTACGAGCAGTACTTC. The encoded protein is CASSPRDIYEQYF.

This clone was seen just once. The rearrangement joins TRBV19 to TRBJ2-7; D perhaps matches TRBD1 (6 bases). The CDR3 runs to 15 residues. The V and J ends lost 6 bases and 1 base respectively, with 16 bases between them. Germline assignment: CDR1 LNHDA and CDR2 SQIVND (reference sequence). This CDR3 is CASRQGPYSSYEQYF. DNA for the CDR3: TGTGCCAGTAGGCAGGGGCCTTACTCATCCTACGAGCAGTACTTC.

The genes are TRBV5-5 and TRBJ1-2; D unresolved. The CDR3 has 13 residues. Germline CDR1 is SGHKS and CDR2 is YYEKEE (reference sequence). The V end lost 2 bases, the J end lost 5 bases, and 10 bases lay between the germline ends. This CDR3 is CASSFLGEYGYTF. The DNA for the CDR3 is TGTGCCAGCAGCTTCCTCGGGGAATATGGCTACACCTTC.

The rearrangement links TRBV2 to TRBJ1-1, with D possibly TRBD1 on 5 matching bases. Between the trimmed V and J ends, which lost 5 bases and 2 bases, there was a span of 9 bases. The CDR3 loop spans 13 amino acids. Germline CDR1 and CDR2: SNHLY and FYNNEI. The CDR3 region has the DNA TGTGCCAGCAGTTCTGACAGCAACACTGAAGCTTTCTTT. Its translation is CASSSDSNTEAFF. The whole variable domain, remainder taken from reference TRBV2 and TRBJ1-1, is EPEVTQTPSHQVTQMGQEVILRCVPISNHLYFYWYRQILGQKVEFLVSFYNNEISEKSEIFDDQFSVERPDGSNFTLKIRSTKLEDSAMYFCASSSDSNTEAFFGQGTRLTVV.

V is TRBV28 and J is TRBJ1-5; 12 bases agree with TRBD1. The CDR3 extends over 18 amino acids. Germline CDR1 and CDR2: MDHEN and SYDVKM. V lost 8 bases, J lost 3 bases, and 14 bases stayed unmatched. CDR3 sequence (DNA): TGTGCCAGCCGAACCGGGACAGGGGGCTATAACACCAATCAGCCCCAGCATTTT. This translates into CASRTGTGGYNTNQPQHF.

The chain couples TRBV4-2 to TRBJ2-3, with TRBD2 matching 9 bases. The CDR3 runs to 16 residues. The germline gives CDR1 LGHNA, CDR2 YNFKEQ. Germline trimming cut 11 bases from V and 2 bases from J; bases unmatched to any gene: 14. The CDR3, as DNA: TGTGCCCGCGCCGGGGCGGGGGGGCGGGTCACAGATACGCAGTATTTT. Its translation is CARAGAGGRVTDTQYF.

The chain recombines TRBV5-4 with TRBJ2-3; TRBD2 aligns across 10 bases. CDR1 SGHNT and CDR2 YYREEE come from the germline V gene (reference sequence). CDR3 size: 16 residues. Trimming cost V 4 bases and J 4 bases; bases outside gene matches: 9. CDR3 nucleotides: TGTGCCAGCAGCACCATAGCGGGGGGCAGGTCAGATACGCAGTATTTT. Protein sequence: CASSTIAGGRSDTQYF.

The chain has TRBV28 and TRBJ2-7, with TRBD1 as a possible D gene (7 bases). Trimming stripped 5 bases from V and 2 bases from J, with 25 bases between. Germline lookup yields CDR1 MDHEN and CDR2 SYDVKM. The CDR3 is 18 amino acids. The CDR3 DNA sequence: TGTGCCAGCAGTATGGCATGGCGGGGACAGCGGCGTGCCTACGAGCAGTACTTC. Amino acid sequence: CASSMAWRGQRRAYEQYF.

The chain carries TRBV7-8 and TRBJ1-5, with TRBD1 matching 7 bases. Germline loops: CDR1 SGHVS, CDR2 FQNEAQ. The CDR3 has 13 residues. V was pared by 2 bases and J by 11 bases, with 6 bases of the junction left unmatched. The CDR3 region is CASSLREGTAQHF. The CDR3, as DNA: TGTGCCAGCAGCTTAAGGGAAGGGACAGCCCAGCATTTT.

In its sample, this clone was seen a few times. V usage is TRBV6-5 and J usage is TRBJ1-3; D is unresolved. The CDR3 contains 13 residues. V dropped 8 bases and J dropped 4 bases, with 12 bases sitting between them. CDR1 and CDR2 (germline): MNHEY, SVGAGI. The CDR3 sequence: CASGINSGNTIYF. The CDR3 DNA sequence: TGTGCCAGCGGTATAAACAGCGGAAACACCATATATTTT.

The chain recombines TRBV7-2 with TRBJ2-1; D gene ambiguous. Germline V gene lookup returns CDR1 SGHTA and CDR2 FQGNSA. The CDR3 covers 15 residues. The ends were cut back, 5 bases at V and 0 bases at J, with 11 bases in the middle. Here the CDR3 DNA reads TGTGCCAGCAGCCCTTCCCGGGTCTCCTACAATGAGCAGTTCTTC. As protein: CASSPSRVSYNEQFF.

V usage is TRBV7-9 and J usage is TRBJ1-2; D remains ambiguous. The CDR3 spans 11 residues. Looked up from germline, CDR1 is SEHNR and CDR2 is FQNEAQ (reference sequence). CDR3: CVVFSNYGYTF. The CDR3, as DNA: TGTGTTGTTTTCTCTAACTATGGCTACACCTTC.

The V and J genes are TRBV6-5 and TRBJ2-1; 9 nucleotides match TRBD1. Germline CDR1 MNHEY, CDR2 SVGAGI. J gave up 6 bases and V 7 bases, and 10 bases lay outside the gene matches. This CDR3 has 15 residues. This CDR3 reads CASIRVQGAANEQFF. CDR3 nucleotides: TGTGCCAGCATTAGGGTACAGGGGGCTGCCAATGAGCAGTTCTTC.

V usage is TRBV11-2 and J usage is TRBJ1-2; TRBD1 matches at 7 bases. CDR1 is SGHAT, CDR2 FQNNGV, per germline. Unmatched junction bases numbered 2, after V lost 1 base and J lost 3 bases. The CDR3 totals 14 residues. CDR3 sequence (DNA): TGTGCCAGCAGCTTAGTCCAGGGGGACTATGGCTACACCTTC. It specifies CASSLVQGDYGYTF.

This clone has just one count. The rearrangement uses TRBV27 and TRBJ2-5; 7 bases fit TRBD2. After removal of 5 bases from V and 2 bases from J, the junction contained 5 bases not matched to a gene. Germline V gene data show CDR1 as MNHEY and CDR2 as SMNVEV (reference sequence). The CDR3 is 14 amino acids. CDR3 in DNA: TGTGCCAGCAGTCAAACTAGCGTACAAGAGACCCAGTACTTC. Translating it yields CASSQTSVQETQYF.

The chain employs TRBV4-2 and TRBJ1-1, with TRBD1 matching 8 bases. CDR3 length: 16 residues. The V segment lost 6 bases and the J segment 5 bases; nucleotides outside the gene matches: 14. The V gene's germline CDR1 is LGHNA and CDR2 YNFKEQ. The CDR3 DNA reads TGTGCCAGCAGAGACCTGGGAGGACAGGGAGGGACTGAAGCTTTCTTT. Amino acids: CASRDLGGQGGTEAFF.

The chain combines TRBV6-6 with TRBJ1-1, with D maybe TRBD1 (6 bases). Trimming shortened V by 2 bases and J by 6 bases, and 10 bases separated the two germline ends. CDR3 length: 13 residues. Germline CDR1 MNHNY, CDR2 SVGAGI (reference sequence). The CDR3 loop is CASSYGGGSEAFF. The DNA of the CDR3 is TGTGCCAGCAGTTACGGTGGGGGCTCTGAAGCTTTCTTT.

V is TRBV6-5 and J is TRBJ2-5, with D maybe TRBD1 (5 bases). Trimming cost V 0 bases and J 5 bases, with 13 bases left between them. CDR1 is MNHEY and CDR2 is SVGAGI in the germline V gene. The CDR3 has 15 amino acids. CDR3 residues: CASSYSRNKGETQYF. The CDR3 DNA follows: TGTGCCAGCAGTTACTCCAGGAACAAGGGGGAGACCCAGTACTTC.

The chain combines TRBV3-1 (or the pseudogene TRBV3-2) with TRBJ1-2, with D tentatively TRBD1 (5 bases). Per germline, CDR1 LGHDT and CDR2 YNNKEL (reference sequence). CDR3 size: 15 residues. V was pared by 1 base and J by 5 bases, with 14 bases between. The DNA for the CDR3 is TGTGCCAGCAGCCAAGTTTTGACAGCCCCTTATGGCTACACCTTC. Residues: CASSQVLTAPYGYTF.

The DNA for the CDR3 is TGTGCCAGCAGCTTGACAGATTCTAACTATGGCTACACCTTC. It translates to CASSLTDSNYGYTF. The chain couples TRBV7-2 to TRBJ1-2; a possible D gene is TRBD1 (5 bases). The V end was cut by 3 bases, the J end by 0 bases, with 8 bases between. Germline CDR1 is SGHTA and CDR2 is FQGNSA. This CDR3 region has 14 residues.

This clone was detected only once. Here the CDR3 reads CASSLPGGSETQYF. CDR3 sequence (DNA): TGCGCCAGCAGCCTTCCGGGAGGTTCCGAGACCCAGTACTTC. The gene calls are TRBV5-1 and TRBJ2-5; 7 bases fit TRBD2. Germline loops: CDR1 SGHRS, CDR2 YFSETQ. The J segment lost 5 bases and the V segment lost 4 bases, leaving 8 bases of the junction unmatched. The CDR3 consists of 14 residues.

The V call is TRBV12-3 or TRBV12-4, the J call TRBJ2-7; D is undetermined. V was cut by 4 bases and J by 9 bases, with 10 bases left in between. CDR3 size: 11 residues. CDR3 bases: TGTGCCAGCAGTTCCTTTGCGTTGCAGTACTTC. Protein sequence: CASSSFALQYF.

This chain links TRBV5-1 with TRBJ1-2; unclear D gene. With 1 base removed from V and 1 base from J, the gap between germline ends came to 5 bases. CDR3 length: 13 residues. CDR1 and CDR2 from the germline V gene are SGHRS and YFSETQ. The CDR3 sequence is CASSLNNNYGYTF. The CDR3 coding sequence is TGCGCCAGCAGCTTGAACAATAACTATGGCTACACCTTC.

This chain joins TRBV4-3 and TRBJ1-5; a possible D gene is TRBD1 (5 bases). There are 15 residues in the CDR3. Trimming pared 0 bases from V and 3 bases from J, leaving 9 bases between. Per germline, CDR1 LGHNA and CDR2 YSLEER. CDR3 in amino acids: CASSQDGGYNQPQHF. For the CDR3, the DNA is TGCGCCAGCAGCCAAGATGGGGGGTACAATCAGCCCCAGCATTTT.

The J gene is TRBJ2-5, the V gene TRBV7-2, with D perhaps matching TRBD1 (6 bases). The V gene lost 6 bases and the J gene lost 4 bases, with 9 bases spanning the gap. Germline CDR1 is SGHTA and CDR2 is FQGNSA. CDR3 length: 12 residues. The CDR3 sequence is CASRGAGETQYF. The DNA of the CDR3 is TGTGCCAGCAGGGGGGCGGGAGAGACCCAGTACTTC. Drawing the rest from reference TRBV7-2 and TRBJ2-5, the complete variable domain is GAGVSQSPSNKVTEKGKDVELRCDPISGHTALYWYRQSLGQGLEFLIYFQGNSAPDKSGLPSDRFSAERTGGSVSTLTIQRTQQEDSAVYLCASRGAGETQYFGPGTRLLVL.

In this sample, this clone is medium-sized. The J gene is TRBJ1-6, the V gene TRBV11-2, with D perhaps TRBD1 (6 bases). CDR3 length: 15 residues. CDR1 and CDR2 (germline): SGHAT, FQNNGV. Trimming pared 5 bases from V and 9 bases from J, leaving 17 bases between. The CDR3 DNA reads TGTGCCAGCAGCCCCGCTTTTGGGGACACTTCACCCCTCCACTTT. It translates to CASSPAFGDTSPLHF.

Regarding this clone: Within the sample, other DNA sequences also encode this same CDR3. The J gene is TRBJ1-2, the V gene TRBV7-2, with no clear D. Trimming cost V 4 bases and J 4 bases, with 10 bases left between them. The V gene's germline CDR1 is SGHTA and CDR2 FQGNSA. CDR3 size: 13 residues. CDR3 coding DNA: TGTGCCAGCAGCTCCGGACTCCCCTATGGCTACACCTTC. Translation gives CASSSGLPYGYTF. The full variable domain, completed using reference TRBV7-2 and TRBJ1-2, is GAGVSQSPSNKVTEKGKDVELRCDPISGHTALYWYRQSLGQGLEFLIYFQGNSAPDKSGLPSDRFSAERTGGSVSTLTIQRTQQEDSAVYLCASSSGLPYGYTFGSGTRLTVV.

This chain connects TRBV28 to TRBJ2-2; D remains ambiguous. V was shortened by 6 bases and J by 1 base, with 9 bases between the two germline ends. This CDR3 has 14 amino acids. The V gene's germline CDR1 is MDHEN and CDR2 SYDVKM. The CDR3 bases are TGTGCCAGCAGGGCAAATCTGAACACCGGGGAGCTGTTTTTT. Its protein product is CASRANLNTGELFF.